The 13 T cell receptor beta chains presented below share a single source sample, sequenced in a study of cytomegalovirus exposure and HLA in healthy donors. Primers: 60 Vbeta forward and 13 Jbeta reverse. The repertoire was sequenced with immunoSEQ multiplex PCR; TCRdb's copy has only in-frame clones and lacks some. The table has about 160,000 clones, roughly 80% seen once; the top ten hold less than 1.6%. Material: PBMCs. The receptors here all came from a girl aged 5-17 years in good health and CMV-seropositive.

This rearrangement joins TRBV15 to TRBJ2-7, with 7 nucleotides matching TRBD1. This CDR3 has 16 residues. Germline values: CDR1 LNHNV, CDR2 YYDKDF (reference sequence). V lost 1 base, J lost 1 base, and 7 bases stayed unmatched. The chain's CDR3 is CATSRGRDRDSYEQYF. The CDR3 bases are TGTGCCACCAGCAGAGGGAGAGACAGGGATTCCTACGAGCAGTACTTC.

CDR3 coding DNA: TGTGCCAGCAGCGAATCCGGGGGGCGCTTGGATGAAGCTTTCTTT. It encodes CASSESGGRLDEAFF. The chain uses TRBV6-6 and TRBJ1-1; tentatively, D is TRBD1 (6 bases). This CDR3 is built from 15 residues. Trimming cost V 6 bases and J 7 bases, with 21 bases left between them. Germline V gene sequence: CDR1 MNHNY, CDR2 SVGAGI (reference sequence).

The chain combines TRBV18 with TRBJ2-2, with 13 bases that match TRBD2. From germline, CDR1 is KGHSH and CDR2 LQKENI. V shed 2 bases and J 8 bases; nucleotides not matched to a gene: 5. The CDR3 totals 16 residues. This chain's CDR3 is CASSPGLAGVLGELFF. In DNA form, the CDR3 reads TGTGCCAGCTCACCAGGACTAGCGGGAGTGTTGGGGGAGCTGTTTTTT.

The gene calls are TRBV18 and TRBJ1-4, with TRBD1 as a possible D gene (6 bases). CDR1 KGHSH and CDR2 LQKENI come from the germline V gene. The CDR3 runs 15 residues. V was shortened by 0 bases and J by 3 bases, with 8 bases between the two germline ends. The CDR3 loop is CASSPPSGANEKLFF. As DNA, the CDR3 is TGTGCCAGCTCACCACCTTCAGGGGCTAATGAAAAACTGTTTTTT.

The genes are TRBV5-6 and TRBJ2-3; 10 nucleotides match TRBD2. The CDR3 loop spans 15 amino acids. V lost 4 bases and J lost 2; bases outside the gene matches: 4. The germline gives CDR1 SGHDT, CDR2 YYEEEE. The CDR3 reads CASSRAGGYTDTQYF. Written as DNA, the CDR3 is TGTGCCAGCAGCCGAGCGGGAGGGTACACAGATACGCAGTATTTT.

Only a few counts were recorded for this clone. The chain recombines TRBV7-6 with TRBJ2-5; D gene uncertain. Germline assignment: CDR1 SGHVS and CDR2 FNYEAQ. V was cut by 5 bases and J by 1 base, with 5 bases left in between. The CDR3 length is 12 residues. The CDR3 spells CASSVLQETQYF. The CDR3 DNA is TGTGCCAGCAGCGTCCTCCAAGAGACCCAGTACTTC.

The rearrangement joins TRBV7-9 to TRBJ1-2, with a weak D call TRBD1 (6 bases). With 4 bases removed from V and 8 bases from J, the gap between germline ends came to 14 bases. CDR1 SEHNR and CDR2 FQNEAQ come from the germline V gene (reference sequence). This CDR3 is built from 13 residues. Here the CDR3 DNA reads TGTGCCAGCAGCTCGGGTGGGGGCCAGGGCTACACCTTC. Translating gives CASSSGGGQGYTF.

This chain's CDR3 is CASSALLQGSYEQYF. Here the CDR3 DNA reads TGTGCCAGCAGTGCCCTACTACAGGGATCCTACGAGCAGTACTTC. The chain employs TRBV6-1 and TRBJ2-7, with a possible D match to TRBD1 (6 bases). With 4 bases removed from V and 1 base from J, the gap between germline ends came to 14 bases. The CDR3 loop spans 15 amino acids. Per the germline V gene, CDR1 is MNHNS and CDR2 is SASEGT.

The J gene is TRBJ1-2, the V gene TRBV4-3; no reliable D call. With 0 bases removed from V and 7 bases from J, the gap between germline ends came to 12 bases. Germline V CDR1 and CDR2: LGHNA, YSLEER. The CDR3 length is 14 residues. The chain's CDR3 is CASSQDRTGFGYTF. CDR3 coding DNA: TGCGCCAGCAGCCAAGATAGAACCGGGTTTGGCTACACCTTC.

This clone was detected once. The CDR3 DNA reads TGTGCCAGCAGTTTATTCGGGAGGGGCTACGAGCAGTACTTC. It is translated as CASSLFGRGYEQYF. The chain carries TRBV27 and TRBJ2-7, with 8 bases fitting TRBD2. The germline gives CDR1 MNHEY, CDR2 SMNVEV (reference sequence). The CDR3 sequence is 14 residues long. V was clipped by 1 base and J by 3 bases; unmatched bases: 2.

This chain connects TRBV6-6 to TRBJ1-2; D possibly corresponds to TRBD1 (6 bases). V was shortened by 10 bases and J by 3 bases, with 15 bases between the two germline ends. Per germline, CDR1 MNHNY and CDR2 SVGAGI (reference sequence). The CDR3 consists of 13 residues. This CDR3 is CAIDDRPDYGYTF. Written as DNA, the CDR3 is TGTGCCATCGATGACAGGCCTGACTATGGCTACACCTTC.

This chain joins TRBV13 and TRBJ2-1; D unclear. The V gene's germline CDR1 is PRHDT and CDR2 FYEKMQ (reference sequence). V shed 0 bases and J shed 7 bases, with 10 bases lying between them. The CDR3 loop spans 14 amino acids. The CDR3 DNA follows: TGTGCCAGCAGCTTAGGGAATCTACTTAATGAGCAGTTCTTC. Its protein product is CASSLGNLLNEQFF.

A few counts support this clone. The chain has TRBV7-6 and TRBJ2-5; perhaps TRBD1 as D (6 bases). This CDR3 is built from 13 residues. CDR1 is SGHVS and CDR2 is FNYEAQ in the germline V gene. The V end was cut by 6 bases, the J end by 5 bases, with 13 bases between. CDR3 loop: CASSSGARETQYF. The CDR3 DNA follows: TGTGCCAGCAGTTCAGGGGCGAGGGAGACCCAGTACTTC.